This note documents a single TCR beta chain sequence. The antigen is unknown. The data were produced by immunoSEQ multiplex PCR, yet TCRdb's version contains in-frame clones alone and is incomplete. The table records approximately 11,000 clones, around 97% of them present only once. This entry comes from a study of monozygotic twins with cystic fibrosis. Study conclusions and caveats: Unrelated CF individuals shared fewer identical clonotypes than monozygotic CF twins. In 13 of 16 pairs, V gene usage was closest to the co-twin's.

Trimming removed 2 bases from V and 0 bases from J, with 8 bases in between. CDR1 KGHSH and CDR2 LQKENI come from the germline V gene. The CDR3 runs to 15 residues. This TCR was sampled from a boy younger than 18 with cystic fibrosis. Sequencing was done on a sample of blood. The genes are TRBV18 and TRBJ1-5, with D uncertain. The CDR3 nucleotides read TGTGCCAGCTCACCAGTGGGGAATAGCAATCAGCCCCAGCATTTT. It codes for CASSPVGNSNQPQHF.